These 6 T cell receptor beta chains share one sample of origin, sequenced in a study of response to subunit inactivated influenza vaccine. TCRdb ran MiXCR on the RT-PCR reads and lists one entry per CDR3 protein. The table shows 550,000 to 650,000 distinct CDR3 sequences, with about an eighth occurring only once. Source: PBMCs from blood, taken on the day of vaccination. These receptors were obtained from a man aged 50 to 59 who received an inactivated influenza vaccine.

The genes are TRBV7-3 and TRBJ2-2; D is perhaps TRBD2 (6 bases). CDR1 and CDR2 (germline): SGHTA, FQGTGA. Trimming left V 5 bases short and J 4 bases short, with 17 bases between. The CDR3 extends over 16 amino acids. The CDR3: CASSPMGGIFTGELFF. CDR3 coding DNA: TGTGCCAGCAGCCCCATGGGCGGGATCTTCACCGGGGAGCTGTTTTTT.

This clonotype was seen more than once but under ten times. V gene TRBV7-8 combines with J gene TRBJ2-1, with 7 bases identical to TRBD2. In germline, CDR1 is SGHVS, CDR2 FQNEAQ. J lost 9 bases, V lost 3 bases, and 2 bases had no gene match. The CDR3 consists of 12 residues. The CDR3 DNA reads as TGTGCCAGCAGCTTTTGGGGGGGTGAGCAGTTCTTC. The encoded protein is CASSFWGGEQFF.

This clonotype was counted only a few times. The chain joins TRBV29-1 to TRBJ2-4, with 10 bases that match TRBD2. Unmatched junction bases numbered 18, after V lost 7 bases and J lost 6 bases. This CDR3 has 17 residues. The germline V gene encodes CDR1 SQVTM and CDR2 ANQGSEA. In DNA form, the CDR3 reads TGCAGCGCGGCGACGAGCGGGAGGGCCGATCTTCCAAACATTCAGTACTTC. Protein sequence: CSAATSGRADLPNIQYF.

The chain is built from TRBV25-1 and TRBJ2-1; TRBD2 aligns across 8 bases. Germline V gene sequence: CDR1 MGHDK, CDR2 SYGVNS. V lost 3 bases to trimming and J lost 0 bases; unmatched junction nucleotides: 4. This CDR3 is built from 16 residues. CDR3 sequence reads: CASSEGSGGSYNEQFF. CDR3 sequence (DNA): TGTGCCAGCAGTGAGGGAAGCGGGGGCTCCTACAATGAGCAGTTCTTC. Full variable domain (outside the CDR3, taken from reference TRBV25-1 and TRBJ2-1): EADIYQTPRYLVIGTGKKITLECSQTMGHDKMYWYQQDPGMELHLIHYSYGVNSTEKGDLSSESTVSRIRTEHFPLTLESARPSHTSQYLCASSEGSGGSYNEQFFGPGTRLTVL.

This clonotype has only a few counts. J is TRBJ2-7 and V is TRBV29-1; 9 positions match TRBD1. Trimming took 5 bases from V and 4 from J; bases not matched to a gene: 3. Per germline, CDR1 SQVTM and CDR2 ANQGSEA. The CDR3 is 12 residues long. CDR3 nucleotide sequence: TGCAGCGTTCCGGGACAGGGTTACGAGCAGTACTTC. This encodes CSVPGQGYEQYF.

A few counts support this clonotype. The junction does not match germline at one end; this may be a read error. The chain uses TRBV12-3 or TRBV12-4 and TRBJ2-7; TRBD2 agrees at 11 bases. CDR3 size: 15 residues. The CDR3 region is CASGTPGTSGYEQCF. The CDR3 bases are TGTGCCAGCGGTACCCCCGGGACTAGCGGCTACGAGCAGTGCTTC.